The 3 T cell receptor beta chains given below trace back to one sample, sequenced in a study of beta chain features in type 1 diabetes. Expressed TCRB transcripts got sequenced, as all isolated RNA was reverse transcribed. Produced via immunoSEQ multiplex PCR; TCRdb's table is partial and in-frame only. The repertoire holds hundreds of thousands of clones, with around 15% as singletons. Sequences were obtained from naive CD4+ T cells from blood. These TCRs come from a man younger than 35 in good health.

In this sample, this clone turned up a few times. This rearrangement joins TRBV23-1 to TRBJ1-1; maybe TRBD1 (6 bases). TRBV23-1 is recorded as an ORF, its role being uncertain. Between the trimmed V and J ends, which lost 0 bases and 7 bases, there was a span of 15 bases. The CDR3 totals 15 residues. The CDR3 bases are TGCGCCAGCAGTCAATCGCGGGGGGCGGTGGGTGAAGCTTTCTTT. Residues: CASSQSRGAVGEAFF.

The rearrangement uses TRBV28 and TRBJ2-5; D ambiguous. Germline CDR1 is MDHEN and CDR2 is SYDVKM. This CDR3 contains 15 residues. The V end lost 2 bases, the J end lost 0 bases, and 10 bases lay between the germline ends. Here the CDR3 DNA reads TGTGCCAGCAGTTTAGATAAGAAAAACCAAGAGACCCAGTACTTC. Translating gives CASSLDKKNQETQYF.

The V call is TRBV5-1, the J call TRBJ2-7; D possibly corresponds to TRBD2 (6 bases). Looked up from germline, CDR1 is SGHRS and CDR2 is YFSETQ. The CDR3 is 13 amino acids. The germline V and J ends were trimmed by 0 bases and 6 bases, with 10 bases remaining between them. DNA of the CDR3: TGCGCCAGCAGCTTGGGAGGGGACTCCGAGCAGTACTTC. This gives the protein CASSLGGDSEQYF.